These 11 T cell receptor beta chains were all obtained from the same sample, sequenced in a study of blood T cell repertoires in COVID-19. Sequencing was performed with immunoSEQ multiplex PCR; in TCRdb, only in-frame clones are kept and a portion is missing. The table records approximately 470,000 clones, 87% of them present only once. The sequenced sample was PBMCs or T cells enriched from blood (not recorded which). The receptors derive from a woman younger than 35 who had recovered from COVID-19.

The rearrangement links TRBV19 to TRBJ1-1; no clear D gene. The CDR3 sequence is 12 residues long. The germline CDR1 and CDR2 sequences are LNHDA and SQIVND (reference sequence). The V and J ends lost 8 bases and 2 bases respectively, with 9 bases between them. The chain's CDR3 is CASGRENTEAFF. DNA of the CDR3: TGTGCCAGTGGCCGGGAAAACACTGAAGCTTTCTTT.

The chain combines TRBV6-5 with TRBJ1-4, with D unclear. The germline CDR1 and CDR2 sequences are MNHEY and SVGAGI. This CDR3 is built from 15 residues. V lost 6 bases to trimming and J lost 0 bases, with 11 bases between them. The CDR3, as DNA: TGTGCCAGCAGCCAATCCTATGCAACTAATGAAAAACTGTTTTTT. This codes for CASSQSYATNEKLFF.

Notes on this clone: Other nucleotide sequences from this sample produce the same CDR3. The J gene is TRBJ1-3, the V gene TRBV3-1 (or the pseudogene TRBV3-2); 8 bases are shared with TRBD1. With V trimmed by 4 bases and J by 2 bases, 1 base remained unmatched. Germline V gene sequence: CDR1 LGHDT, CDR2 YNNKEL (reference sequence). The CDR3 length is 14 residues. The CDR3 loop reads CASSRRGPGNTIYF. DNA for the CDR3: TGTGCCAGCAGCCGCAGGGGGCCTGGAAACACCATATATTTT.

V is TRBV3-1 (or the pseudogene TRBV3-2) and J is TRBJ1-2, with D hard to call. The CDR3 has 16 amino acids. Germline V gene data show CDR1 as LGHDT and CDR2 as YNNKEL (reference sequence). The V end was cut by 3 bases, the J end by 4 bases, with 18 bases between. The CDR3 reads CASSQGVADLSYGYTF. The CDR3 nucleotides are TGTGCCAGCAGCCAGGGAGTGGCAGATCTTTCCTATGGCTACACCTTC.

This clone was picked up one time. V and J are TRBV5-1 and TRBJ2-1; D gene uncertain. Germline V gene sequence: CDR1 SGHRS, CDR2 YFSETQ. The germline V and J ends were trimmed by 2 bases and 1 base, with 4 bases remaining between them. The CDR3 sequence is 13 residues long. The CDR3 protein is CASSFTSYNEQFF. CDR3 bases: TGCGCCAGCAGCTTCACATCCTACAATGAGCAGTTCTTC.

The gene calls are TRBV5-1 and TRBJ1-1, with 10 bases lining up with TRBD1. The ends lost 2 bases at V and 4 bases at J; junction bases unmatched: 17. The length of the CDR3 is 19 residues. Germline-derived CDR1 and CDR2 are SGHRS and YFSETQ. Here the CDR3 DNA reads TGCGCCAGCAGCTTTGTTAGCCCCGGGACAGGGGTGATGGGCACTGAAGCTTTCTTT. Translation gives CASSFVSPGTGVMGTEAFF.

This clone appeared once. This chain connects TRBV7-2 to TRBJ1-6, with D possibly being TRBD1 (5 bases). The CDR3 loop spans 15 amino acids. Germline lookup yields CDR1 SGHTA and CDR2 FQGNSA. V lost 5 bases and J 5 bases, leaving 13 bases between the germline ends. The CDR3 sequence: CASSIRTRDNSPLHF. The CDR3, as DNA: TGTGCCAGCAGCATACGGACACGGGATAATTCACCCCTCCACTTT. Combining the CDR3 with reference TRBV7-2 and TRBJ1-6 gives the whole variable domain GAGVSQSPSNKVTEKGKDVELRCDPISGHTALYWYRQSLGQGLEFLIYFQGNSAPDKSGLPSDRFSAERTGGSVSTLTIQRTQQEDSAVYLCASSIRTRDNSPLHFGNGTRLTVT.

This clone appeared a single time. The CDR3 spells CASMGGTQYF. CDR3 nucleotides: TGTGCCAGCATGGGGGGTACGCAGTATTTT. The chain joins TRBV2 to TRBJ2-3; a weak D match, TRBD2 (6 bases). This CDR3 is 10 amino acids long. V lost 7 bases, J lost 8 bases, and 7 bases lay in between. Germline values: CDR1 SNHLY, CDR2 FYNNEI.

V usage is TRBV27 and J usage is TRBJ1-5; D not resolved. Trimming took 7 bases from V and 1 from J, leaving 8 bases between them. CDR1 is MNHEY and CDR2 is SMNVEV in the germline V gene (reference sequence). The CDR3 runs to 13 residues. The CDR3 region is CASKGGSNQPQHF. DNA of the CDR3: TGTGCCAGCAAGGGCGGGAGCAATCAGCCCCAGCATTTT.

This chain joins TRBV5-1 and TRBJ1-1; 9 bases match TRBD1. The CDR3 extends over 14 amino acids. V shed 6 bases, J shed 3 bases, and the junction held 6 bases outside the gene matches. Looked up from germline, CDR1 is SGHRS and CDR2 is YFSETQ. The CDR3 nucleotides read TGCGCCAGCACCGGGACAGGGTCGGACACTGAAGCTTTCTTT. Translation gives CASTGTGSDTEAFF.

CDR3 sequence: CASQGLYGTTEAFF. DNA for the CDR3: TGTGCCAGCCAAGGGTTATATGGGACAACTGAAGCTTTCTTT. This chain links TRBV3-1 (or the pseudogene TRBV3-2) with TRBJ1-1; weak D call: TRBD1 (6 bases). Germline CDR1 reads LGHDT; CDR2 reads YNNKEL (reference sequence). V dropped 8 bases and J dropped 5 bases, with 18 bases sitting between them. CDR3 length: 14 amino acids.